Detailed here is one TCR beta chain. Its antigen remains unidentified. The CDR3 has 16 residues. Germline V CDR1 and CDR2: MNHEY, SVGAGI. The sample belongs to a study of T cells expressing NK-cell markers. Study in general: Just one sequenced donor of eight was HCMV-seronegative, while seven were seropositive.

Study-wide results and limits: These clonotypes additionally ranked first within the CD3+CD56-NKG2C+ fraction of several donors. Questions lingered over whether expanded NKG2C+ T cell clones were HCMV-specific.

Generation of TCR beta cDNA was performed by 5'RACE template switching incorporating UMIs. TCRdb reprocessed the 5' RACE reads, with one entry per CDR3 protein and no DNA. Its table lists fewer than 300,000 distinct CDR3 sequences. Sequenced material: blood T cells: a sorted CD56 or NKG2C T cell subset, CD4+ or CD8+ T cells, or bulk PBMC T cells (not recorded which). The receptor was isolated from a woman between 18 and 70 years old in good health. The chain carries TRBV6-5 and TRBJ2-1; the D gene TCRdb calls, TRBD1, cannot be checked with no DNA. The CDR3 region is CASRYGTASSYNEQFF.